Detailed here is one T cell receptor beta chain. Its antigen is not known. This CDR3 spans 14 amino acids. The V gene end was trimmed by 0 bases and the J gene end by 5 bases; junction bases not matched to a gene: 4. CDR1 and CDR2 from the germline V gene are SEHNR and FQNEAQ (reference sequence). This sample stems from a study of cytomegalovirus exposure and HLA in healthy donors. Likely unrecorded immune exposures existed in these nominally healthy donors. Both 60 Vbeta primers and 13 Jbeta primers went into the PCR. Clones were sequenced by immunoSEQ multiplex PCR, and TCRdb holds only the in-frame ones, with some missing. The sample contains about 190,000 clones, around four fifths of which appear only once. The study, taken as a whole, reports: Common viral pathogens seemed to be connected with several of the most significant clusters, according to a later analysis.

The sequencing input was PBMCs. The chain carries TRBV7-9 and TRBJ2-7, with TRBD1 matching over 7 bases. The clonotype originates from a woman aged 18-29 years in good health and CMV-seronegative. The CDR3: CASSLATGIHEQYF. Here the CDR3 DNA reads TGTGCCAGCAGCTTAGCGACAGGGATCCACGAGCAGTACTTC.